The next 17 T cell receptor beta chains were all read from a single sample in a study of CD8+CD57+ T cells in acquired aplastic anemia. An expansion of CD8+CD57+ cells by flow cytometry had been shown in patients chosen for sequencing. The TCR beta profiling, which covered VDJ combination and CDR3 sequence, was carried out using genomic DNA as the template. Using its own MiXCR run on the reads, TCRdb lists one record per CDR3 protein. The sample holds around 500,000 distinct CDR3 sequences; over 25% are singletons and the top ten take roughly 0.89%. The material sequenced was sorted CD4+, CD8+, or CD8+CD57+ T cells (not recorded which) from PBMCs. These receptors originate from a human donor with aplastic anemia.

In regard to this clonotype: This may be a read error: a much more frequent sequence differs by one nucleotide. The chain combines TRBV5-1 with TRBJ1-6, with D unresolved. V was pared by 0 bases and J by 9 bases, with 16 bases between. Germline V gene lookup returns CDR1 SGHRS and CDR2 YFSETQ. The CDR3 length is 16 residues. CDR3 DNA: TGCGCCAGCAGCTTGGGAGGGCGGGAGAATAGTTCACCCCTCCACTTT. Translated: CASSLGGRENSSPLHF. Supplemented by reference TRBV5-1 and TRBJ1-6, the full variable domain reads KAGVTQTPRYLIKTRGQQVTLSCSPISGHRSVSWYQQTPGQGLQFLFEYFSETQRNKGNFPGRFSGRQFSNSRSEMNVSTLELGDSALYLCASSLGGRENSSPLHFGNGTRLTVT.

This clonotype was counted between two and nine times. The chain has TRBV19 and TRBJ1-2, with 9 positions matching TRBD1. CDR3 length: 16 amino acids. Per the germline V gene, CDR1 is LNHDA and CDR2 is SQIVND (reference sequence). Trimming at V came to 9 bases and at J to 2 bases, leaving 13 bases not matched to a gene. DNA of the CDR3: TGTGCCAGCTCACCAAACAGGGGGCATTTGAACTATGGCTACACCTTC. It specifies CASSPNRGHLNYGYTF. The entire variable domain, with the rest obtained from reference TRBV19 and TRBJ1-2, is as follows: DGGITQSPKYLFRKEGQNVTLSCEQNLNHDAMYWYRQDPGQGLRLIYYSQIVNDFQKGDIAEGYSVSREKKESFPLTVTSAQKNPTAFYLCASSPNRGHLNYGYTFGSGTRLTVV.

The gene calls are TRBV11-2 and TRBJ2-1; 15 bases are a match to TRBD2. Losses at the gene ends were 5 bases for V and 3 bases for J; bases not matched to a gene: 5. CDR3 length equals 17 residues. The germline V gene encodes CDR1 SGHAT and CDR2 FQNNGV. CDR3 bases: TGTGCCAGCAGCGCCGGGACTAGCGGGGGGAACTACAATGAGCAGTTCTTC. Translated: CASSAGTSGGNYNEQFF.

There are many counts of this clonotype. The chain has TRBV20-1 and TRBJ2-7; D may be TRBD1 (6 bases). This CDR3 is 12 amino acids long. Germline CDR1 is DFQATT and CDR2 is SNEGSKA (reference sequence). The V end lost 7 bases, the J end lost 3 bases, and 13 bases lay between the germline ends. The CDR3: CSGATGLYEQYF. In DNA, the CDR3 is TGCAGTGGGGCGACAGGCCTCTACGAGCAGTACTTC.

This clonotype was seen ten or more times. This sequence joins TRBV6-1 and TRBJ2-2; D ambiguous. The CDR3 has 13 residues. The germline gives CDR1 MNHNS, CDR2 SASEGT. Trimming took 6 bases from V and 1 from J, leaving 6 bases between them. The DNA for the CDR3 is TGTGCCAGCAGCCAAGAGAACACCGGGGAGCTGTTTTTT. This gives the protein CASSQENTGELFF.

This clonotype was observed at least ten times. The chain has TRBV20-1 and TRBJ1-1; a possible D gene is TRBD1 (5 bases). The germline CDR1 and CDR2 sequences are DFQATT and SNEGSKA (reference sequence). The V end lost 6 bases, the J end lost 0 bases, and 14 bases lay between the germline ends. The CDR3 spans 14 residues. Here the CDR3 reads CSAERGRLNTEAFF. The CDR3 bases are TGCAGTGCGGAAAGGGGACGGCTGAACACTGAAGCTTTCTTT.

The CDR3 sequence is CASSLGLTSSYNSPLHF. CDR3 nucleotides: TGTGCCAGCAGCTTGGGCCTTACTAGCTCCTATAATTCACCCCTCCACTTT. The chain couples TRBV25-1 to TRBJ1-6, with unresolved D. Trimming took 6 bases from V and 0 from J, leaving 15 bases between them. The CDR3 covers 17 residues. Germline V gene sequence: CDR1 MGHDK, CDR2 SYGVNS.

The chain is built from TRBV27 and TRBJ2-3, with D unclear. The CDR3 loop spans 13 amino acids. The germline V and J ends were trimmed by 8 bases and 0 bases, with 9 bases remaining between them. Germline loops: CDR1 MNHEY, CDR2 SMNVEV (reference sequence). CDR3 residues: CASGDNSTDTQYF. The DNA for the CDR3 is TGTGCCAGCGGCGATAATAGCACAGATACGCAGTATTTT.

The V gene is TRBV6-2 or TRBV6-3, the J gene TRBJ2-6; no firm D call. Germline CDR1 is MNHEY and CDR2 is SVGEGT. The CDR3 loop spans 15 amino acids. V lost 7 bases and J lost 0, with 10 bases in between. In DNA, the CDR3 is TGTGCCAGCACCATTATCCCCTCTGGGGCCAACGTCCTGACTTTC. Residues: CASTIIPSGANVLTF.

This clonotype has at least ten counts. This chain links TRBV9 with TRBJ2-7, with no clear D. The CDR3 is made up of 13 amino acids. Deletions cut 0 bases from V and 5 bases from J, with 9 bases between. Per the germline V gene, CDR1 is SGDLS and CDR2 is YYNGEE. The CDR3 coding sequence is TGTGCCAGCAGCGTAGAGCGAGGAGACGAGCAGTACTTC. Translation: CASSVERGDEQYF.

This clonotype was found once. The germline gene is not matched at one end of the junction; a read error may be the cause. V gene TRBV2 combines with J gene TRBJ1-2; D is perhaps TRBD1 (5 bases). Germline CDR1 is SNHLY and CDR2 is FYNNEI. This CDR3 has 14 amino acids. Here the CDR3 reads CPSRPPGTAGGYTF. CDR3 sequence (DNA): TGTCCCAGCAGGCCCCCCGGGACGGCGGGTGGCTACACCTTC.

This clonotype was seen repeatedly, ten times or more. The rearrangement uses TRBV5-1 and TRBJ2-7; the match to TRBD2 covers 14 bases. Germline loops: CDR1 SGHRS, CDR2 YFSETQ. After removal of 3 bases from V and 13 bases from J, the junction contained 12 bases not matched to a gene. The CDR3 sequence is 15 residues long. The CDR3 DNA reads TGCGCCAGCAGCTCCTCCGGGACTAGCGGGAGTGGTACTTACTTC. Translating it yields CASSSSGTSGSGTYF.

This clonotype has ten or more counts. CDR3 in DNA: TGTGCCAGTAGTAGGACAGGGGGAAGCAATCAGCCCCAGCATTTT. Translating gives CASSRTGGSNQPQHF. This rearrangement joins TRBV19 to TRBJ1-5; 10 nucleotides align to TRBD1. The CDR3 is made up of 15 amino acids. Germline CDR1 and CDR2: LNHDA and SQIVND (reference sequence). J lost 1 base, V lost 4 bases, and 1 base had no gene match.

This clonotype was seen many times. The chain carries TRBV11-2 and TRBJ2-7, with no clear D. The CDR3 is 14 residues long. Germline loops: CDR1 SGHAT, CDR2 FQNNGV. V was trimmed by 4 bases and J by 2 bases, leaving 12 bases between them. The CDR3 bases are TGTGCCAGCAGCTCTAACAGACGTACCTACGAGCAGTACTTC. This codes for CASSSNRRTYEQYF.

This clonotype has ten or more counts. The chain has TRBV7-9 and TRBJ1-6; the match to TRBD1 covers 9 bases. The CDR3 has 15 residues. V lost 5 bases to trimming and J lost 8 bases; unmatched junction nucleotides: 7. Per germline, CDR1 SEHNR and CDR2 FQNEAQ (reference sequence). CDR3: CASSLGQGFDSPLHF. As DNA, the CDR3 is TGTGCCAGCAGCCTAGGACAGGGGTTTGATTCACCCCTCCACTTT.

The table lists this clonotype with a few counts. The gene calls are TRBV7-2 and TRBJ1-2; D is ambiguous. This CDR3 comprises 14 residues. CDR1 SGHTA and CDR2 FQGNSA come from the germline V gene. V gave up 1 base and J gave up 2 bases, with 8 bases separating them. CDR3 nucleotide sequence: TGTGCCAGCAGCTTAGAAATTTCAAACTATGGCTACACCTTC. Encoded protein: CASSLEISNYGYTF.

This rearrangement joins TRBV5-1 to TRBJ1-6; D gene unclear. Germline CDR1 SGHRS, CDR2 YFSETQ. Trimming stripped 10 bases from V and 6 bases from J, with 11 bases between. The CDR3 is 12 residues long. The DNA of the CDR3 is TGCGCCGGGTTAGTGGTTAATTCACCCCTCCACTTT. Its protein is CAGLVVNSPLHF.